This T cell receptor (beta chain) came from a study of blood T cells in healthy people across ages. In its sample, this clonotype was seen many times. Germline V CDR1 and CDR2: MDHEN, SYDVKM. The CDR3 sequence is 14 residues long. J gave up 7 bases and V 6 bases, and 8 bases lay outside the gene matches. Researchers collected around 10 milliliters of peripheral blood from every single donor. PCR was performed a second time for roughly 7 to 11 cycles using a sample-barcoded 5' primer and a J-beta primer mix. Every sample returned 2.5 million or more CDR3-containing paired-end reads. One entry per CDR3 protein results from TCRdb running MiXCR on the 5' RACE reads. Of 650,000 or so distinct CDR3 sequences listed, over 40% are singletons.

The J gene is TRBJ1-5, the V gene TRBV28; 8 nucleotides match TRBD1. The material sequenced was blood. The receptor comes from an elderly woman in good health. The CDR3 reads CASRSDRVNQPQHF. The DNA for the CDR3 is TGTGCCAGCAGGTCGGACAGGGTTAACCAGCCCCAGCATTTT. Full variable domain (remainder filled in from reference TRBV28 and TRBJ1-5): DVKVTQSSRYLVKRTGEKVFLECVQDMDHENMFWYRQDPGLGLRLIYFSYDVKMKEKGDIPEGYSVSREKKERFSLILESASTNQTSMYLCASRSDRVNQPQHFGDGTRLSIL.